This T cell receptor beta chain emerged from a study of T cell changes during pregnancy in multiple sclerosis. TCRdb keeps only in-frame clones here, not all; method: immunoSEQ multiplex PCR. The sample records 70,000 to 100,000 clones, around 93% being singletons. The germline V gene has CDR1 MNHEY and CDR2 SVGAGI. Trimming took 9 bases from V and 3 from J; bases not matched to a gene: 7. This CDR3 region has 14 residues. This TCR came from a female donor in good health, enrolled as a control in a pregnancy study. The rearrangement joins TRBV6-5 to TRBJ2-4; TRBD1 matches at 8 bases. The sample consisted of peripheral blood, taken in the third trimester of pregnancy. CDR3 DNA: TGTGCCAGGGGCCAGGGGGCTTACAAAAACATTCAGTACTTC. Amino acid sequence: CARGQGAYKNIQYF.